One sample yielded the 16 T cell receptor beta chains listed below, sequenced in a study of CD8+ T cells in alopecia areata. The sequencing template was cDNA reverse transcribed from extracted RNA. The repertoire was sequenced with immunoSEQ multiplex PCR; TCRdb's copy has only in-frame clones and lacks some. The sample carries about 150,000 clones, more than 55% recorded once. Sequenced material: CD8+ T cells sorted from blood. Receptors originate from a human donor in good health.

For the CDR3, the DNA is TGTGCCAGCAGTAGACTAGCGGGAGTATCCCTCTACTACGAGCAGTACTTC. Encoded protein: CASSRLAGVSLYYEQYF. The V call is TRBV2, the J call TRBJ2-7; 12 bases align to TRBD2. CDR1 SNHLY and CDR2 FYNNEI come from the germline V gene. With V trimmed by 5 bases and J by 3 bases, 11 bases remained unmatched. CDR3 length: 17 amino acids.

This clone occurred a few times. In DNA, the CDR3 is TGCAGCGTCACCACTCAACAGGGAGAGAGCAACGAGCAGTACTTC. The encoded protein is CSVTTQQGESNEQYF. V and J are TRBV29-1 and TRBJ2-7; weak D call: TRBD1 (6 bases). The CDR3 extends over 15 amino acids. V lost 6 bases to trimming and J lost 5 bases, with 23 bases between them. Germline V gene data show CDR1 as SQVTM and CDR2 as ANQGSEA.

A note on this clone: The sample holds other DNA sequences that translate to the same CDR3. The V and J genes are TRBV19 and TRBJ2-7, with 10 bases lining up with TRBD2. J was trimmed by 5 bases and V by 3 bases; bases with no gene match: 7. Germline V gene lookup returns CDR1 LNHDA and CDR2 SQIVND (reference sequence). The length of the CDR3 is 15 residues. This CDR3 reads CASSIGLAVRDEQYF. The CDR3 nucleotides are TGTGCCAGTAGTATTGGACTAGCGGTCCGAGACGAGCAGTACTTC.

This clone was observed a few times. The chain joins TRBV10-2 to TRBJ2-7; TRBD1 matches 11 bases. The CDR3 runs to 12 residues. The V gene's germline CDR1 is WSHSY and CDR2 SAAADI. The V segment lost 9 bases and the J segment 7 bases; nucleotides outside the gene matches: 5. The CDR3 DNA sequence: TGCGCCAGGGACAGGGGGCGAGGGGAGCAGTACTTC. The encoded protein is CARDRGRGEQYF.

This clone has only one observation. The V call is TRBV6-5, the J call TRBJ2-5; 10 bases align to TRBD2. Germline CDR1 is MNHEY and CDR2 is SVGAGI. This CDR3 region has 11 residues. This CDR3 reads CAASGSKTQYF. Here the CDR3 DNA reads TGTGCGGCTAGCGGGAGTAAGACCCAGTACTTC.

The J gene is TRBJ2-3, the V gene TRBV27, with TRBD2 matching 11 bases. The CDR3 is 20 amino acids. V gave up 8 bases and J gave up 2 bases; unmatched junction bases: 21. Germline loops: CDR1 MNHEY, CDR2 SMNVEV (reference sequence). The CDR3 reads CASAPLAGVPHGGFTDTQYF. The CDR3 nucleotides are TGTGCCAGCGCTCCACTAGCGGGAGTGCCTCACGGGGGATTCACAGATACGCAGTATTTT.

The chain recombines TRBV19 with TRBJ2-1; D is unclear. The CDR3 is 13 amino acids. CDR1 is LNHDA and CDR2 is SQIVND in the germline V gene (reference sequence). Trimming took off 2 bases at V and 4 bases at J, with 6 bases between the two ends. Here the CDR3 reads CASSILEYNEQFF. The CDR3, as DNA: TGTGCCAGTAGTATATTGGAGTACAATGAGCAGTTCTTC.

This clone has only a few counts. The chain has TRBV29-1 and TRBJ2-3, with D uncertain. Germline values: CDR1 SQVTM, CDR2 ANQGSEA. This CDR3 region has 14 residues. V lost 0 bases, J lost 1 base, and 8 bases lay in between. The CDR3: CSVEDQQRTDTQYF. The CDR3 nucleotides read TGCAGCGTTGAAGATCAACAGCGCACAGATACGCAGTATTTT.

This clone was observed a single time. The CDR3 region is CASSGPGENEQFF. CDR3 nucleotides: TGTGCCAGCAGTGGTCCAGGGGAGAATGAGCAGTTCTTC. This sequence joins TRBV2 and TRBJ2-1; D is perhaps TRBD1 (6 bases). The V and J ends lost 4 bases and 7 bases respectively, with 11 bases between them. The length of the CDR3 is 13 residues. From germline, CDR1 is SNHLY and CDR2 FYNNEI.

CDR3 protein: CASSSTGYEQYF. The CDR3 DNA reads as TGTGCCAGCAGCTCGACAGGGTACGAGCAGTACTTC. The rearrangement joins TRBV5-6 to TRBJ2-7; 7 nucleotides match TRBD1. The CDR3 length is 12 residues. V was pared by 3 bases and J by 4 bases, with 1 base of the junction left unmatched. Germline-derived CDR1 and CDR2 are SGHDT and YYEEEE.

The table lists this clone with a count of one. V is TRBV4-2 and J is TRBJ2-1; no clear D gene. Germline loops: CDR1 LGHNA, CDR2 YNFKEQ. Trimming cost V 3 bases and J 9 bases, with 12 bases left between them. The CDR3 is 13 residues long. CDR3 bases: TGTGCCAGCAGCCATGACGTATCGGGTGAGCAGTTCTTC. It specifies CASSHDVSGEQFF.

This clone was seen a single time. The chain carries TRBV25-1 and TRBJ1-3, with a tentative D call TRBD1 (5 bases). The CDR3 covers 13 residues. CDR1 is MGHDK and CDR2 is SYGVNS in the germline V gene. Trimming removed 4 bases from V and 5 bases from J, with 9 bases in between. This chain's CDR3 is CASSGDGRNTIYF. In nucleotides, the CDR3 is TGTGCCAGCAGTGGGGACGGGAGAAACACCATATATTTT.

The rearrangement uses TRBV30 and TRBJ2-1; 7 positions agree with TRBD1. Germline V lookup: CDR1 GTSNPN, CDR2 SVGIG (reference sequence). J was trimmed by 8 bases and V by 3 bases; bases with no gene match: 10. The CDR3 has 14 amino acids. The CDR3 nucleotides are TGTGCCTGGAGGACTTCATATCAGGGGGATGAGCAGTTCTTC. Its protein is CAWRTSYQGDEQFF. Full variable domain (remainder filled in from reference TRBV30 and TRBJ2-1): SQTIHQWPATLVQPVGSPLSLECTVEGTSNPNLYWYRQAAGRGLQLLFYSVGIGQISSEVPQNLSASRPQDRQFILSSKKLLLSDSGFYLCAWRTSYQGDEQFFGPGTRLTVL.

V usage is TRBV9 and J usage is TRBJ2-7; 8 bases align to TRBD1. CDR1 is SGDLS and CDR2 is YYNGEE in the germline V gene. V shed 4 bases, J shed 2 bases, and the junction held 5 bases outside the gene matches. CDR3 length: 14 amino acids. CDR3 DNA sequence: TGTGCCAGCAGCATGACAGGGGCCGCCTACGAGCAGTACTTC. Translation gives CASSMTGAAYEQYF.

The chain joins TRBV9 to TRBJ2-1; D remains unclear. This CDR3 has 13 amino acids. The V end was cut by 1 base, the J end by 3 bases, with 5 bases between. Germline CDR1 is SGDLS and CDR2 is YYNGEE. The CDR3 sequence: CASSVFDYNEQFF. Here the CDR3 DNA reads TGTGCCAGCAGCGTATTCGACTACAATGAGCAGTTCTTC.

This chain joins TRBV5-1 and TRBJ1-5; unclear D gene. Germline CDR1 SGHRS, CDR2 YFSETQ. This CDR3 region has 13 residues. Deletions cut 1 base from V and 7 bases from J, with 9 bases between. The CDR3, as DNA: TGCGCCAGCAGCTTGTCTCGTGGCCAGCCCCAGCATTTT. Translation gives CASSLSRGQPQHF. Together with reference TRBV5-1 and TRBJ1-5, the CDR3 gives the full variable domain: KAGVTQTPRYLIKTRGQQVTLSCSPISGHRSVSWYQQTPGQGLQFLFEYFSETQRNKGNFPGRFSGRQFSNSRSEMNVSTLELGDSALYLCASSLSRGQPQHFGDGTRLSIL.